This TCR beta chain was sequenced during a study of blood T cell repertoires in COVID-19. Study-wide context: There were acute and convalescent COVID-19 samples, and they came from the United States, Italy and Spain. PBMCs, B-cell-depleted T cells, or T cells were the source of the cDNA or gDNA that made up the material.

In the original processing: Amplification of reference gene primers was used by the study to estimate nucleated cell counts. Generated by immunoSEQ multiplex PCR, the TCRdb table keeps only in-frame clones and is missing some. The D gene and trimming were derived from the DNA, and the V and J assignments and clone size from that table. The data show approximately 180,000 clones, 87% seen once. The sample consisted of peripheral blood. The sequence came from a man between 60 and 75 years old with active or convalescent COVID-19.

The CDR3 DNA is TGTGCCAGCAGTCCTACTAGAATTCGGGAGACCCAGTACTTC. It yields the protein CASSPTRIRETQYF. The gene calls are TRBV2 and TRBJ2-5; possible D gene TRBD2, 5 bases. The CDR3 spans 14 residues. Germline values: CDR1 SNHLY, CDR2 FYNNEI. Trimming took off 5 bases at V and 5 bases at J, with 15 bases between the two ends.